A single sample is the source of the 23 T cell receptor beta chains below, sequenced in a study of shared clonotypes between healthy human individuals. Generated by immunoSEQ multiplex PCR, the TCRdb table keeps only in-frame clones and is missing some. The sample shows roughly 590,000 clones, 95% to 96% of them seen only once. In the naive CD8 group, cells lacked CD45RO and were positively selected for CCR7, so terminally differentiated effector memory CD45RA+ cells were left out. The sequencing input was naive CD8+ T cells sorted from blood. The receptors originated from a woman in her twenties or thirties in good health.

The chain uses TRBV21-1 and TRBJ1-1; the table's TRBD1 call for D was not verified on the DNA. TRBV21-1 is marked as a pseudogene. The CDR3 runs to 15 residues. CDR3 loop: CASSKGQGKWTEAFF. The CDR3 DNA follows: TGTGCCAGCAGCAAAGGGCAGGGGAAGTGGACTGAAGCTTTCTTT.

The chain joins TRBV4-1 to TRBJ2-5; D might be TRBD2 (6 bases). V lost 5 bases, J lost 1 base, and 8 bases lay in between. CDR1 is MGHRA, CDR2 YSYEKL, per germline. This CDR3 comprises 13 residues. For the CDR3, the DNA is TGCGCCAGCAGCTGGAGGGCCCAAGAGACCCAGTACTTC. Protein: CASSWRAQETQYF.

The genes are TRBV28 and TRBJ1-1; D gene uncertain. The CDR3 loop spans 16 amino acids. V was clipped by 1 base and J by 4 bases, with 16 bases between them. Germline V gene lookup returns CDR1 MDHEN and CDR2 SYDVKM. CDR3 sequence (DNA): TGTGCCAGCAGTTTATATGGTGCGGCAGCCTCCACTGAAGCTTTCTTT. This sequence encodes CASSLYGAAASTEAFF.

The chain combines TRBV4-1 with TRBJ2-5; 7 nucleotides align to TRBD2. The CDR3 contains 15 residues. Germline-derived CDR1 and CDR2 are MGHRA and YSYEKL. The V gene end was trimmed by 1 base and the J gene end by 4 bases; junction bases not matched to a gene: 6. CDR3 in DNA: TGCGCCAGCAGCCAAGCAGGGACTACGGGAGAGACCCAGTACTTC. It codes for CASSQAGTTGETQYF.

The chain recombines TRBV5-6 with TRBJ2-5; no definite D call. Per germline, CDR1 SGHDT and CDR2 YYEEEE. V lost 2 bases and J lost 5, with 13 bases in between. CDR3 length equals 14 residues. The CDR3 loop reads CASSFGRAAETQYF. Here the CDR3 DNA reads TGTGCCAGCAGCTTTGGTCGGGCCGCGGAGACCCAGTACTTC.

The chain has TRBV6-5 and TRBJ2-3; D might be TRBD1 (5 bases). CDR3 length equals 14 residues. CDR1 is MNHEY and CDR2 is SVGAGI in the germline V gene. Trimming left V 0 bases short and J 4 bases short, with 8 bases between. Written as DNA, the CDR3 is TGTGCCAGCAGTTACTCCTCAGGGCCAGATACGCAGTATTTT. This gives the protein CASSYSSGPDTQYF.

The V gene is TRBV13, the J gene TRBJ1-2; D gene unclear. The V gene lost 5 bases and the J gene lost 7 bases, with 14 bases spanning the gap. This CDR3 comprises 13 residues. Germline V gene lookup returns CDR1 PRHDT and CDR2 FYEKMQ (reference sequence). CDR3 loop: CASSPSTWGGYTF. In DNA, the CDR3 is TGTGCCAGCAGCCCCTCTACCTGGGGTGGCTACACCTTC.

The chain is built from TRBV25-1 and TRBJ2-2; D unclear. CDR3 size: 16 residues. The V and J ends lost 6 bases and 0 bases respectively, with 14 bases between them. Germline CDR1 and CDR2: MGHDK and SYGVNS. CDR3 sequence (DNA): TGTGCCAGCAGGGCGTCGACTGATCCGAACACCGGGGAGCTGTTTTTT. As protein: CASRASTDPNTGELFF.

The chain carries TRBV15 and TRBJ2-1; 12 bases align to TRBD2. V gave up 2 bases and J gave up 5 bases; unmatched junction bases: 10. CDR1 and CDR2 from the germline V gene are LNHNV and YYDKDF (reference sequence). This CDR3 is 18 amino acids long. The CDR3 protein is CATSRFGLAGSLDNEQFF. The CDR3 DNA is TGTGCCACCAGCAGATTCGGACTAGCGGGATCCCTTGACAATGAGCAGTTCTTC.

The CDR3 loop is CASGAGRYNEQFF. CDR3 in DNA: TGTGCCAGCGGAGCGGGACGGTACAATGAGCAGTTCTTC. This chain uses TRBV6-5 with TRBJ2-1; 7 bases fit TRBD2. Trimming cost V 8 bases and J 4 bases; bases outside gene matches: 5. Germline V gene data show CDR1 as MNHEY and CDR2 as SVGAGI. The CDR3 sequence is 13 residues long.

This chain connects TRBV29-1 to TRBJ2-3; 9 bases are shared with TRBD2. The CDR3 is made up of 15 amino acids. With V trimmed by 0 bases and J by 1 base, 2 bases remained unmatched. Germline V CDR1 and CDR2: SQVTM, ANQGSEA. CDR3 DNA sequence: TGCAGCGTTGAAGATAGGACTAGCGGCACAGATACGCAGTATTTT. Translation: CSVEDRTSGTDTQYF.

This clone was recorded once. The chain joins TRBV27 to TRBJ1-5, with a possible D match to TRBD1 (5 bases). The germline CDR1 and CDR2 sequences are MNHEY and SMNVEV (reference sequence). CDR3 size: 13 residues. V dropped 8 bases and J dropped 8 bases, with 16 bases sitting between them. Written as DNA, the CDR3 is TGTGCCAGCGGCGATGGGGAGGGGAAGCCCCAGCATTTT. Translating it yields CASGDGEGKPQHF.

The V gene is TRBV7-8, the J gene TRBJ2-1; D ambiguous. The CDR3 runs 14 residues. Germline V gene lookup returns CDR1 SGHVS and CDR2 FQNEAQ. V was shortened by 0 bases and J by 7 bases, with 10 bases between the two germline ends. For the CDR3, the DNA is TGTGCCAGCAGCTTAGCCAAAAGGGTTAATGAGCAGTTCTTC. Protein product: CASSLAKRVNEQFF. The full variable domain, with the rest looked up from reference TRBV7-8 and TRBJ2-1, is GAGVSQSPRYKVAKRGQDVALRCDPISGHVSLFWYQQALGQGPEFLTYFQNEAQLDKSGLPSDRFFAERPEGSVSTLKIQRTQQEDSAVYLCASSLAKRVNEQFFGPGTRLTVL.

V gene TRBV27 combines with J gene TRBJ2-7; unclear D gene. With 10 bases removed from V and 7 bases from J, the gap between germline ends came to 8 bases. CDR3 size: 9 residues. Germline CDR1 and CDR2: MNHEY and SMNVEV (reference sequence). The DNA of the CDR3 is TGTGCCATCCCCATAGAGCAGTACTTC. Its protein product is CAIPIEQYF.

The V gene is TRBV7-9, the J gene TRBJ2-2, with unresolved D. The CDR3 runs to 14 residues. Germline V CDR1 and CDR2: SEHNR, FQNEAQ (reference sequence). The V gene lost 5 bases and the J gene lost 3 bases, with 10 bases spanning the gap. CDR3 bases: TGTGCCAGCAGCCCCCCTCCCCACACCGGGGAGCTGTTTTTT. Its translation: CASSPPPHTGELFF.

V gene TRBV6-1 combines with J gene TRBJ1-4; 7 bases align to TRBD1. This CDR3 is built from 17 residues. Germline CDR1 and CDR2: MNHNS and SASEGT. V trimming: 0 bases; J trimming: 6 bases; junction bases outside the gene matches: 10. Written as DNA, the CDR3 is TGTGCCAGCAGTGAAGCTTGGACCGGGACAGTGGATGAAAAACTGTTTTTT. This codes for CASSEAWTGTVDEKLFF.

The chain joins TRBV6-1 to TRBJ2-2, with D unresolved. The CDR3 consists of 13 residues. Germline V gives CDR1 MNHNS, CDR2 SASEGT. V was clipped by 2 bases and J by 6 bases, with 7 bases between them. CDR3 in DNA: TGTGCCAGCAGTGAATTATCCCCCGGGGAGCTGTTTTTT. This sequence encodes CASSELSPGELFF.

CDR3 loop: CASSQGFAGRETQYF. CDR3 nucleotide sequence: TGTGCCAGCAGCCAAGGATTTGCAGGGCGGGAGACCCAGTACTTC. The chain combines TRBV4-2 with TRBJ2-5; a possible D gene is TRBD1 (5 bases). V dropped 1 base and J dropped 5 bases, with 14 bases sitting between them. Germline V gene sequence: CDR1 LGHNA, CDR2 YNFKEQ. This CDR3 is built from 15 residues.

The rearrangement joins TRBV14 to TRBJ2-1; tentatively, D is TRBD1 or TRBD2 (5 bases each). This CDR3 spans 15 amino acids. V lost 1 base to trimming and J lost 7 bases, with 14 bases between them. Looked up from germline, CDR1 is SGHDN and CDR2 is FVKESK. The CDR3 sequence is CASSQVVGVWNEQFF. DNA for the CDR3: TGTGCCAGCAGCCAAGTAGTGGGGGTATGGAATGAGCAGTTCTTC.

This clone was seen once. The V call is TRBV4-1, the J call TRBJ2-7; 10 positions match TRBD2. CDR1 is MGHRA, CDR2 YSYEKL, per germline. Germline trimming cut 3 bases from V and 2 bases from J; bases unmatched to any gene: 13. This CDR3 has 18 amino acids. CDR3 DNA sequence: TGCGCCAGCAGCCAGCAACACCGTAGGACTAGCGGCACCTACGAGCAGTACTTC. Translated: CASSQQHRRTSGTYEQYF.

This rearrangement joins TRBV29-1 to TRBJ2-7; D is possibly TRBD2 (6 bases). From germline, CDR1 is SQVTM and CDR2 ANQGSEA. The CDR3 length is 14 residues. With 4 bases removed from V and 5 bases from J, the gap between germline ends came to 18 bases. The CDR3 DNA reads as TGCAGCGTTGGGGCCCGGGAGTCTAGTAACGAGCAGTACTTC. Its translation is CSVGARESSNEQYF.

The genes are TRBV27 and TRBJ1-6; D remains unclear. Germline CDR1 is MNHEY and CDR2 is SMNVEV (reference sequence). The CDR3 has 16 residues. The V end lost 3 bases, the J end lost 0 bases, and 9 bases lay between the germline ends. CDR3 loop: CASSLGPPSYNSPLHF. In DNA, the CDR3 is TGTGCCAGCAGTTTGGGCCCGCCCTCCTATAATTCACCCCTCCACTTT.

This clone was seen a single time. The V call is TRBV5-1, the J call TRBJ2-7; 11 bases agree with TRBD2. CDR1 is SGHRS, CDR2 YFSETQ, per germline. The CDR3 is 15 residues long. With 5 bases clipped from V and 0 bases from J, the junction kept 4 bases outside the gene matches. CDR3 sequence reads: CASRMGLADSYEQYF. Written as DNA, the CDR3 is TGCGCCAGCAGAATGGGACTAGCGGACTCCTACGAGCAGTACTTC.